The TCR beta chain described here comes from a study of blood T cells in healthy people across ages. A J-beta primer mix and a sample-barcoded 5' primer were used in a second PCR of roughly 7 to 12 cycles. Each CDR3 protein gets one entry after TCRdb re-called the 5' RACE reads with MiXCR. In the table there are 1.5 million to 2 million distinct CDR3 sequences, roughly 30% of which are singletons. The V gene's germline CDR1 is ENHRY and CDR2 SYGVKD. Trimming removed 7 bases at V and 4 bases at J, with 20 bases between. The CDR3 runs 16 residues. This receptor was obtained from a woman aged 25 to 39 in good health. The specimen was blood. The rearrangement links TRBV10-3 to TRBJ2-1; no clear D gene. CDR3 in DNA: TGTGCCATCACTCCCAGACGGGTGGACCTGTACAATGAGCAGTTCTTC. This sequence encodes CAITPRRVDLYNEQFF.